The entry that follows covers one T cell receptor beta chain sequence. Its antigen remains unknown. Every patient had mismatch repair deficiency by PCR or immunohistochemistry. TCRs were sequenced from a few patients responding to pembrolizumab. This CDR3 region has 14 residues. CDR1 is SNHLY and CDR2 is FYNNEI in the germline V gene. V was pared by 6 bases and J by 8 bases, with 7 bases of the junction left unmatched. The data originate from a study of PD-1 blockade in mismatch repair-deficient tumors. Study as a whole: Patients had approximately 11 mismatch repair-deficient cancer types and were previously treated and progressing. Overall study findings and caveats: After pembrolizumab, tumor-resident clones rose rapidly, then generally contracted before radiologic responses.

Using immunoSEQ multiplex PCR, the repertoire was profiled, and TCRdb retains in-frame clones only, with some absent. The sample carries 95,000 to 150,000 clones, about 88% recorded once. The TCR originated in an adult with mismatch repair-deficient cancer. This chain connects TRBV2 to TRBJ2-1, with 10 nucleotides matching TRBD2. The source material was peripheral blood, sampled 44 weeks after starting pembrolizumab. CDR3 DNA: TGTGCCAGCAGGATAGCGGGAGGAGGCTATGAGCAGTTCTTC. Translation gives CASRIAGGGYEQFF.